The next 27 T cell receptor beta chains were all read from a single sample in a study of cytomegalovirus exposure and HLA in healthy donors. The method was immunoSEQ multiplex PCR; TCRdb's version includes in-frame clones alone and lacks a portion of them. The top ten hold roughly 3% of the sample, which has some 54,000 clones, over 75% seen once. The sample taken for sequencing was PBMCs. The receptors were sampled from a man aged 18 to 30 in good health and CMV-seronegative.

The CDR3 here is CASSAGDKNGYTF. The CDR3 DNA reads TGTGCCAGCAGCGCAGGGGATAAAAATGGCTACACCTTC. The V call is TRBV2, the J call TRBJ1-2; D possibly corresponds to TRBD1 (6 bases). Germline V gene sequence: CDR1 SNHLY, CDR2 FYNNEI. Trimming removed 6 bases from V and 6 bases from J, with 14 bases in between. The CDR3 loop spans 13 amino acids.

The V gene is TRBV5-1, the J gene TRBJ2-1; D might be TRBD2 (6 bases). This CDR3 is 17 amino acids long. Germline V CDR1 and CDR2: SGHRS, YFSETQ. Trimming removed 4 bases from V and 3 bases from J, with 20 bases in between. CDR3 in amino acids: CASSTRDPAEGYNEQFF. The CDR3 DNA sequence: TGCGCCAGCAGCACCCGCGACCCAGCGGAGGGCTACAATGAGCAGTTCTTC.

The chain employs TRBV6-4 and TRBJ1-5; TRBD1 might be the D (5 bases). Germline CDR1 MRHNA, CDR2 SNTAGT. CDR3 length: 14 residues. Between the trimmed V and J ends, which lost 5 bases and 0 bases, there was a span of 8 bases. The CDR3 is CASSRDYSNQPQHF. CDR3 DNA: TGTGCCAGCAGTAGGGACTATAGCAATCAGCCCCAGCATTTT.

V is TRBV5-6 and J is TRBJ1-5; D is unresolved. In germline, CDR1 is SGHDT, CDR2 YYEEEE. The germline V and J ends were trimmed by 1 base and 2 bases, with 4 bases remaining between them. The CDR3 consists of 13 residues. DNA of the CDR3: TGTGCCAGCAGCTTGCAGGGCAATCAGCCCCAGCATTTT. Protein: CASSLQGNQPQHF.

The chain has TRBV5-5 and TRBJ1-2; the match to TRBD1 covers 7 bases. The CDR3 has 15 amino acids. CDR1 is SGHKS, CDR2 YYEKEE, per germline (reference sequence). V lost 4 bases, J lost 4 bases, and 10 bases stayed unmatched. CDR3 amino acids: CASSETGTVSYGYTF. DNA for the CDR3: TGTGCCAGCAGCGAGACAGGGACGGTTAGCTATGGCTACACCTTC.

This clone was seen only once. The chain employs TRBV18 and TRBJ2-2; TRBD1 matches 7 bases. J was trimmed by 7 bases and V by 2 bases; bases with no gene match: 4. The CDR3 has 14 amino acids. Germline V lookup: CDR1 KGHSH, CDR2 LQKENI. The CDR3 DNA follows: TGTGCCAGCTCACCAAGGGGGACAGACGGGGAGCTGTTTTTT. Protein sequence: CASSPRGTDGELFF.

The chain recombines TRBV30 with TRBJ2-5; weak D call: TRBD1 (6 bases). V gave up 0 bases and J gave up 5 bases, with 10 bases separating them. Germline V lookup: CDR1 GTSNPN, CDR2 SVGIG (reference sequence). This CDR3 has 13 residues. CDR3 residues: CAWSVQGDETQYF. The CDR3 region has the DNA TGTGCCTGGAGTGTACAGGGCGACGAGACCCAGTACTTC.

The DNA for the CDR3 is TGTGCCAGCAGCCCAGGGGGCTGGAATCAGCCCCAGCATTTT. It yields the protein CASSPGGWNQPQHF. V gene TRBV7-2 combines with J gene TRBJ1-5, with 8 bases that match TRBD1. Germline lookup yields CDR1 SGHTA and CDR2 FQGNSA. V lost 5 bases to trimming and J lost 4 bases; unmatched junction nucleotides: 4. The CDR3 has 14 residues.

The CDR3 protein is CASRSDSLSSYEQYF. The CDR3 DNA reads as TGTGCCAGTAGATCGGACAGCCTGAGCTCCTACGAGCAGTACTTC. The chain uses TRBV19 and TRBJ2-7; TRBD1 might be the D (6 bases). V gave up 6 bases and J gave up 0 bases, with 15 bases separating them. Germline V lookup: CDR1 LNHDA, CDR2 SQIVND (reference sequence). This CDR3 is built from 15 residues.

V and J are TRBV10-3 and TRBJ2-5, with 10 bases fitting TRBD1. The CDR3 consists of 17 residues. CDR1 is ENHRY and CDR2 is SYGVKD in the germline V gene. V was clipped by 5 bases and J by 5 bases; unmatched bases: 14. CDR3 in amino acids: CAISQSGTGETGETQYF. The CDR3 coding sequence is TGTGCCATCAGTCAATCCGGGACAGGGGAAACCGGCGAGACCCAGTACTTC.

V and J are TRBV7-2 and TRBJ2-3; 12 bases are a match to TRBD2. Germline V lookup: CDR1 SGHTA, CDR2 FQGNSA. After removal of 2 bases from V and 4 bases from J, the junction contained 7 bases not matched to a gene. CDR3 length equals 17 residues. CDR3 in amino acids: CASSLQTSGRGPDTQYF. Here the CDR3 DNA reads TGTGCCAGCAGCTTACAGACTAGCGGGAGAGGACCAGATACGCAGTATTTT. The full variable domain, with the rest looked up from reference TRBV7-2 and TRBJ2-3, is GAGVSQSPSNKVTEKGKDVELRCDPISGHTALYWYRQSLGQGLEFLIYFQGNSAPDKSGLPSDRFSAERTGGSVSTLTIQRTQQEDSAVYLCASSLQTSGRGPDTQYFGPGTRLTVL.

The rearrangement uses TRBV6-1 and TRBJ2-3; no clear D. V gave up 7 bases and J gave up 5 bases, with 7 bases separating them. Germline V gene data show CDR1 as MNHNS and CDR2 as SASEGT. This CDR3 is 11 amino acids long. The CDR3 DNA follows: TGTGCCAGCACCTTAATAGATACGCAGTATTTT. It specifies CASTLIDTQYF.

Here the CDR3 reads CASSSYSISYNEQFF. The CDR3 DNA follows: TGTGCCAGCAGTTCCTATTCTATATCCTACAATGAGCAGTTCTTC. The chain uses TRBV6-5 and TRBJ2-1; D gene uncertain. The CDR3 is made up of 15 amino acids. V was trimmed by 4 bases and J by 1 base, leaving 11 bases between them. CDR1 and CDR2 (germline): MNHEY, SVGAGI.

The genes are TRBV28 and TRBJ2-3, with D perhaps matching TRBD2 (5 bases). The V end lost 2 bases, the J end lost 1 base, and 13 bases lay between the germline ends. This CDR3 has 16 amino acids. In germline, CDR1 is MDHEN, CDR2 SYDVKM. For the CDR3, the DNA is TGTGCCAGCAGTTTAGAGGGTCGGGGAGGCACAGATACGCAGTATTTT. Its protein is CASSLEGRGGTDTQYF.

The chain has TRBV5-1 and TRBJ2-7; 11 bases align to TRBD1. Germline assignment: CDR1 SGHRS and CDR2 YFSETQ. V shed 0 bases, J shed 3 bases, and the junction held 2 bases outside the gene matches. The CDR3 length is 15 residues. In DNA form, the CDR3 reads TGCGCCAGCAGCTTGGGCGGGACAGGGGGCTACGAGCAGTACTTC. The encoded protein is CASSLGGTGGYEQYF.

CDR3 nucleotide sequence: TGCGCCAGCAGCCAAACACCGGGACTCGTCCTGGATGAGCAGTTCTTC. This translates into CASSQTPGLVLDEQFF. The chain combines TRBV4-1 with TRBJ2-1; D might be TRBD2 (6 bases). Germline CDR1 is MGHRA and CDR2 is YSYEKL. The CDR3 consists of 16 residues. Trimming shortened V by 2 bases and J by 8 bases, and 19 bases separated the two germline ends.

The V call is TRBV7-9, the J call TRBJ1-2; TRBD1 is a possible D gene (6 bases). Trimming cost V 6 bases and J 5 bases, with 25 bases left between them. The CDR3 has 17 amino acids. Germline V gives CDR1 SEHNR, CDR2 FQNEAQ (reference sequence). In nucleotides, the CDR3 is TGTGCCAGCAGTCCCCGGGACACTACCCCTACCGGGTATGGCTACACCTTC. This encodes CASSPRDTTPTGYGYTF.

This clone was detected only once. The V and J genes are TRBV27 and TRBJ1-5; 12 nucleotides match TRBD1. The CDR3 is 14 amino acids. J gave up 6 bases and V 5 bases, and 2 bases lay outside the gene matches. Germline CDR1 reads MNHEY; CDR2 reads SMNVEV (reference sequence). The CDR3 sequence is CASSGTGGVQPQHF. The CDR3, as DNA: TGTGCCAGCAGTGGGACAGGGGGCGTTCAGCCCCAGCATTTT.

This CDR3 reads CASTLGGRIYNEQFF. The CDR3 region has the DNA TGTGCCAGCACCTTGGGCGGGAGGATATACAATGAGCAGTTCTTC. The chain carries TRBV28 and TRBJ2-1; TRBD2 agrees at 8 bases. The CDR3 spans 15 residues. Germline-derived CDR1 and CDR2 are MDHEN and SYDVKM. V shed 7 bases, J shed 4 bases, and the junction held 9 bases outside the gene matches.

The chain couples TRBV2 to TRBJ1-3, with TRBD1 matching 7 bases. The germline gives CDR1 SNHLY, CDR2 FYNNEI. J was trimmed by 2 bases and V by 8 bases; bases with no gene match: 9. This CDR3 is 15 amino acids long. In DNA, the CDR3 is TGTGCCAGCGGAGGGCAGGGGGTGCCTGGAAACACCATATATTTT. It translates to CASGGQGVPGNTIYF.

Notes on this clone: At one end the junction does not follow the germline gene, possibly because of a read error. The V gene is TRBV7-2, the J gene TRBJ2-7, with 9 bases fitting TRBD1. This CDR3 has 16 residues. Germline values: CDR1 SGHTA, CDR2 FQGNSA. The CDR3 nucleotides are TGTGCCAGCAGCTTTCATCCGGGACAGGGAGTCTACGGGCAGTACTTC. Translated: CASSFHPGQGVYGQYF.

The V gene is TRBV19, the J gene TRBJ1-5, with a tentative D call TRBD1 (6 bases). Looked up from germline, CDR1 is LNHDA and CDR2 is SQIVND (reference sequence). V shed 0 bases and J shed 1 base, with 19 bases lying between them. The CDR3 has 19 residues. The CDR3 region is CASSIDRGGTGYSNQPQHF. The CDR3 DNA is TGTGCCAGTAGTATAGATAGAGGCGGAACAGGGTACAGCAATCAGCCCCAGCATTTT.

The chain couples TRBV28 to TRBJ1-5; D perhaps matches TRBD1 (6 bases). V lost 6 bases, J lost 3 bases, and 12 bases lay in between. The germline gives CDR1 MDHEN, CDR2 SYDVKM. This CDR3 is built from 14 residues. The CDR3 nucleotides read TGTGCCAGCAGCCGCCGGGACATCAATCAGCCCCAGCATTTT. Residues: CASSRRDINQPQHF.

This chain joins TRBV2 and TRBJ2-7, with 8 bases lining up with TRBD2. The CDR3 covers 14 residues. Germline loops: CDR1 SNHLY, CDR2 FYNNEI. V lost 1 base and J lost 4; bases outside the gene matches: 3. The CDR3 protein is CASSEGGRFYEQYF. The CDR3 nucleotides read TGTGCCAGCAGTGAAGGCGGGAGGTTTTACGAGCAGTACTTC.

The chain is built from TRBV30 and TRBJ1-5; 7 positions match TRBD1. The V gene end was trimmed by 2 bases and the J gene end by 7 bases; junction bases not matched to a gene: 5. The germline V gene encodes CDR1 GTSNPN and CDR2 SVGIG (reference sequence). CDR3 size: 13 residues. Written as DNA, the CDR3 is TGTGCCTGGAGTTCAGGGGGAGGCCAGCCCCAGCATTTT. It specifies CAWSSGGGQPQHF. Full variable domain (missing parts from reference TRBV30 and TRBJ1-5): SQTIHQWPATLVQPVGSPLSLECTVEGTSNPNLYWYRQAAGRGLQLLFYSVGIGQISSEVPQNLSASRPQDRQFILSSKKLLLSDSGFYLCAWSSGGGQPQHFGDGTRLSIL.

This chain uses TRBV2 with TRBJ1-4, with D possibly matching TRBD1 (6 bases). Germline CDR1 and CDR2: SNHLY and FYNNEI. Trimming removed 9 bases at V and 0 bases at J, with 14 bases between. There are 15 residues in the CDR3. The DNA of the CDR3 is TGTGCCAGTTCCGGGACACTATCAACTAATGAAAAACTGTTTTTT. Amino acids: CASSGTLSTNEKLFF.

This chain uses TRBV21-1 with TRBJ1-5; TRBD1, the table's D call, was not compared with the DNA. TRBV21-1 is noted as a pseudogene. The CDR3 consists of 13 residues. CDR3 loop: CASRTGDNQPQHF. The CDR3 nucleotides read TGTGCCAGCAGGACAGGGGACAATCAGCCCCAGCATTTT.